This entry lists 21 T cell receptor beta chains sequenced from one sample in a study of cytomegalovirus exposure and HLA in healthy donors. Assay used: immunoSEQ multiplex PCR; TCRdb lists only in-frame clones, some missing. The data hold approximately 180,000 clones, with about 86% observed a single time. The sample consisted of PBMCs. The receptors originated from a woman aged 30 to 39 in good health and CMV-seronegative.

The CDR3 loop reads CAWSVLGNSGTTYNEQFF. The CDR3 nucleotides are TGTGCCTGGAGTGTACTTGGCAACTCCGGGACTACATACAATGAGCAGTTCTTC. This chain uses TRBV30 with TRBJ2-1; TRBD2 agrees at 7 bases. This CDR3 spans 18 amino acids. The V gene's germline CDR1 is GTSNPN and CDR2 SVGIG (reference sequence). V lost 0 bases, J lost 4 bases, and 15 bases stayed unmatched.

This chain links TRBV6-1 with TRBJ1-4; 9 positions agree with TRBD1. V gave up 3 bases and J gave up 3 bases; unmatched junction bases: 2. Germline V gene data show CDR1 as MNHNS and CDR2 as SASEGT. This CDR3 is 15 amino acids long. Here the CDR3 DNA reads TGTGCCAGCAGTGAGGACAGGGGAGCTAATGAAAAACTGTTTTTT. Its protein product is CASSEDRGANEKLFF.

The CDR3 protein is CASSDSSGGAADTQYF. The DNA for the CDR3 is TGTGCCAGCAGTGACTCTAGCGGGGGGGCGGCAGATACGCAGTATTTT. The V gene is TRBV6-4, the J gene TRBJ2-3; TRBD2 agrees at 11 bases. The CDR3 contains 16 residues. V was pared by 0 bases and J by 4 bases, with 3 bases of the junction left unmatched. Looked up from germline, CDR1 is MRHNA and CDR2 is SNTAGT.

The gene calls are TRBV7-9 and TRBJ2-2; 7 bases match TRBD2. Per germline, CDR1 SEHNR and CDR2 FQNEAQ (reference sequence). The CDR3 has 12 amino acids. Trimming removed 7 bases from V and 9 bases from J; junction bases left unmatched: 5. The CDR3 region is CASNPAGRELFF. The DNA of the CDR3 is TGTGCCAGCAATCCAGCGGGGCGGGAGCTGTTTTTT.

The chain recombines TRBV30 with TRBJ1-2; no definite D call. The V gene's germline CDR1 is GTSNPN and CDR2 SVGIG (reference sequence). This CDR3 region has 13 residues. V gave up 3 bases and J gave up 4 bases, with 12 bases separating them. Written as DNA, the CDR3 is TGTGCCTGGAGGACTGATCTAGGCTATGGCTACACCTTC. Its protein is CAWRTDLGYGYTF.

This CDR3 is CASGQYNEQFF. CDR3 nucleotide sequence: TGTGCCAGCGGGCAATACAATGAGCAGTTCTTC. The rearrangement uses TRBV27 and TRBJ2-1; D gene unclear. The V end was cut by 8 bases, the J end by 4 bases, with 6 bases between. This CDR3 contains 11 residues. The germline CDR1 and CDR2 sequences are MNHEY and SMNVEV (reference sequence).

The V gene is TRBV5-1, the J gene TRBJ1-1; 8 bases are a match to TRBD1. The length of the CDR3 is 16 residues. CDR1 is SGHRS, CDR2 YFSETQ, per germline. After removal of 0 bases from V and 1 base from J, the junction contained 5 bases not matched to a gene. CDR3 residues: CASSLDGGQGNTEAFF. The CDR3 nucleotides are TGCGCCAGCAGCTTGGACGGAGGACAGGGGAACACTGAAGCTTTCTTT.

This rearrangement joins TRBV29-1 to TRBJ1-2; a possible D gene is TRBD1 (5 bases). V was pared by 6 bases and J by 1 base, with 15 bases between. The germline V gene has CDR1 SQVTM and CDR2 ANQGSEA. The CDR3 has 14 amino acids. CDR3 in amino acids: CSVGVGALNYGYTF. Written as DNA, the CDR3 is TGCAGCGTGGGCGTAGGGGCACTTAACTATGGCTACACCTTC. The complete variable domain, with remaining parts taken from reference TRBV29-1 and TRBJ1-2, reads SAVISQKPSRDICQRGTSLTIQCQVDSQVTMMFWYRQQPGQSLTLIATANQGSEATYESGFVIDKFPISRPNLTFSTLTVSNMSPEDSSIYLCSVGVGALNYGYTFGSGTRLTVV.

The rearrangement joins TRBV6-5 to TRBJ2-3, with 8 bases aligning to TRBD1. CDR1 and CDR2 (germline): MNHEY, SVGAGI. The CDR3 spans 15 residues. V was clipped by 6 bases and J by 6 bases; unmatched bases: 11. The CDR3 nucleotides are TGTGCCAGCAGGAAGCAGGGGGCGGGCTGGGATACGCAGTATTTT. It encodes CASRKQGAGWDTQYF.

This clone was recorded once. The chain employs TRBV5-8 and TRBJ1-1; 7 bases are a match to TRBD1. CDR1 SGHTS and CDR2 YDEGEE come from the germline V gene. The V gene end was trimmed by 2 bases and the J gene end by 2 bases; junction bases not matched to a gene: 3. This CDR3 comprises 14 residues. The CDR3 sequence: CASSFPGGNTEAFF. The CDR3 DNA follows: TGTGCCAGCAGCTTTCCAGGGGGAAACACTGAAGCTTTCTTT.

The chain is built from TRBV7-2 and TRBJ2-7, with a possible D match to TRBD2 (5 bases). CDR1 SGHTA and CDR2 FQGNSA come from the germline V gene. The CDR3 extends over 15 amino acids. V gave up 5 bases and J gave up 0 bases, with 14 bases separating them. CDR3 DNA sequence: TGTGCCAGCAGCCCACACCGGGGTGTCTCCTACGAGCAGTACTTC. This translates into CASSPHRGVSYEQYF.

V is TRBV6-1 and J is TRBJ2-3, with TRBD2 matching 9 bases. The V and J ends lost 4 bases and 2 bases, in that order; junction bases with no gene match: 4. The germline gives CDR1 MNHNS, CDR2 SASEGT. This CDR3 is 15 amino acids long. In nucleotides, the CDR3 is TGTGCCAGCAGTGCGACTAGCGGAAACACAGATACGCAGTATTTT. Its protein is CASSATSGNTDTQYF.

The chain joins TRBV7-2 to TRBJ2-7; 9 bases agree with TRBD1. The CDR3 consists of 13 residues. The junction had 6 bases not matched to a gene; V was cut back by 8 bases and J by 4 bases. The germline CDR1 and CDR2 sequences are SGHTA and FQGNSA. The CDR3 DNA reads as TGTGCCAGCCGAAAGGACAGGGGTTACGAGCAGTACTTC. This gives the protein CASRKDRGYEQYF.

V gene TRBV11-2 combines with J gene TRBJ1-2; no clear D gene. V dropped 0 bases and J dropped 4 bases, with 9 bases sitting between them. CDR1 SGHAT and CDR2 FQNNGV come from the germline V gene. This CDR3 contains 14 residues. The CDR3, as DNA: TGTGCCAGCAGCTTAGATTGGGAGTCCTATGGCTACACCTTC. Its translation is CASSLDWESYGYTF.

The chain recombines TRBV7-2 with TRBJ2-7, with D perhaps TRBD2 (6 bases). In germline, CDR1 is SGHTA, CDR2 FQGNSA. This CDR3 is 13 amino acids long. The V gene lost 3 bases and the J gene lost 3 bases, with 9 bases spanning the gap. DNA of the CDR3: TGTGCCAGCAGCTTGAGCGGGCTCTACGAGCAGTACTTC. Translated, it gives CASSLSGLYEQYF.

Worth noting for this clone: One end of the junction is discordant with germline, which a read error may explain. V gene TRBV7-7 combines with J gene TRBJ1-1; 9 nucleotides line up with TRBD1. Germline lookup yields CDR1 SSHAT and CDR2 FNYEAQ (reference sequence). CDR3 length: 20 amino acids. CDR3 region: CASSLATTGDREWRYTEAFF. The CDR3, as DNA: TGTGCTAGCAGCTTAGCGACCACGGGGGACAGGGAATGGCGTTACACTGAAGCTTTCTTT.

The J gene is TRBJ2-7, the V gene TRBV6-1, with D perhaps TRBD1 (5 bases). V was clipped by 8 bases and J by 0 bases, with 11 bases between them. The length of the CDR3 is 13 residues. Germline V gene data show CDR1 as MNHNS and CDR2 as SASEGT. The CDR3 coding sequence is TGTGCCAGCTCGACCAGGGACTCCTACGAGCAGTACTTC. Translated, it gives CASSTRDSYEQYF.

This clone came up once. The chain carries TRBV5-1 and TRBJ2-7, with a tentative D call TRBD1 (6 bases). V gave up 0 bases and J gave up 0 bases, with 13 bases separating them. This CDR3 has 16 amino acids. From germline, CDR1 is SGHRS and CDR2 YFSETQ. Here the CDR3 DNA reads TGCGCCAGCAGCTTGGGGGGGCAGGTCGGCTCCTACGAGCAGTACTTC. Translation: CASSLGGQVGSYEQYF.

Only a few counts were recorded for this clone. The genes are TRBV7-8 and TRBJ1-5, with 7 bases lining up with TRBD1. V trimming: 5 bases; J trimming: 7 bases; junction bases outside the gene matches: 8. The CDR3 spans 14 residues. The germline V gene has CDR1 SGHVS and CDR2 FQNEAQ. For the CDR3, the DNA is TGTGCCAGCAGCGCTCGCAGGGGGTTACAGCCCCAGCATTTT. It codes for CASSARRGLQPQHF.

The V and J genes are TRBV6-6 and TRBJ2-6; 7 bases line up with TRBD1. The V gene end was trimmed by 5 bases and the J gene end by 0 bases; junction bases not matched to a gene: 4. This CDR3 spans 16 amino acids. Germline assignment: CDR1 MNHNY and CDR2 SVGAGI (reference sequence). The CDR3 sequence: CASSLTGASGANVLTF. Written as DNA, the CDR3 is TGTGCCAGCAGTCTAACAGGGGCCTCTGGGGCCAACGTCCTGACTTTC.

In the case of this clone: Other DNA sequences within the sample encode an identical CDR3. This rearrangement joins TRBV6-5 to TRBJ1-1, with TRBD1 matching 8 bases. V shed 2 bases and J 1 base; nucleotides not matched to a gene: 0. Germline V gene lookup returns CDR1 MNHEY and CDR2 SVGAGI. The CDR3 extends over 14 amino acids. In DNA, the CDR3 is TGTGCCAGCAGTTACGGGACAGGGAACACTGAAGCTTTCTTT. This gives the protein CASSYGTGNTEAFF.